This TCR beta chain is from a study of circulating and synovial CD4+ cells in juvenile arthritis (dated by TCRdb to the mid-2010s). Study-wide context: TCRbeta CDR3 repertoires of circulating HLA-DR+ CD4 T cells, bulk blood CD4 T cells and synovial CD4 T cells were compared within each patient. Repertoire sequencing aimed to confirm that a circulating synovial-like CD4 T cell subset was enriched in synovial clonotypes.

From the germline V gene, CDR1 is WSHSY and CDR2 is SAAADI. The CDR3 goes from the cysteine to the phenylalanine over 15 residues. The only DNA kept is the CDR3, 45 bases in frame from the first base. The V end gives up 3 bases and the J end 5 bases, leaving 7 bases in the junction not matched to a gene. Donors of the sequenced samples were patients with active juvenile idiopathic arthritis. For each patient, circulating pathogenic-like lymphocytes were obtained from less than 10 mL of blood. Peripheral blood mononuclear cells were sorted to isolate the circulating pathogenic-like lymphocytes, which were defined as HLA-DR+CD14-CD3+CD4+CD25low/- cells. Cells were sorted right after thawing, and dead cells were excluded with Live/Dead Fixable Near-IR Stain. HLA-DR was chosen as the sorting marker because it is a surface protein apparently lacking signalling activity in T cells. Libraries were prepared through the immunoSEQ multiplex PCR assay. An external provider performed TCRbeta CDR3 sequencing as a commercial service. In the paper's pipeline: The analyses used productive nucleotide sequences together with amino acid sequences obtained by in silico translation. Diversity was measured as Renyi entropy over a range of alpha values, and the median of 200 repeated subsamples was taken to equalise sample size. Pairwise repertoire distance was calculated as one minus the Chao-modified Jaccard index to correct for under-sampling and was used for clustering. Frequency-weighted overlap with synovial clonotypes was calculated over 200 sample sizes with 200 draws without replacement at each size, and the overlap was reported at the size of the smaller sample. TCRdb re-hosts the immuneACCESS table, in-frame sequences only. Its copies lack some clones; in the studies checked, an unresolved V gene accounts for under half of them, and the cause for the rest is not known. V and J calls and clone size are those listed in that table; D and trimming were worked out from the DNA. A total of roughly 1,200 clones appear in this sample, approximately 90% of them only once. The ten most abundant clones make up 9.5% to 15% of the sample.

Overall results and qualifications from the work: Because T cell genome counts differed by at least an order of magnitude between CPL and bulk blood CD4 samples, sample-size effects were addressed. Synovial and circulating pathogenic-like lymphocyte repertoires were less diverse than bulk blood CD4 repertoires, with some CPL samples as oligoclonal as synovium. Circulating pathogenic-like lymphocytes clustered together with synovial T cells, and compared with bulk blood, the circulating pathogenic-like lymphocytes shared a substantially higher fraction of CDR3 sequences with synovium. Since overlap with synovium went up as sequencing depth increased, the measured fractions of shared clonotypes likely underestimated the full repertoire overlap. Traditional Vbeta family usage analysis did not detect the difference between circulating pathogenic-like lymphocytes and bulk blood T cells.

As regards this clone: No cognate antigen has been identified for it. There are no base qualities to consult, and no much larger clone falls within one base.

Input material: HLA-DR+ CD4+ T cells from blood. The cell subset or site label corresponds to: circulating pathogenic-like lymphocytes, sorted as HLA-DR+CD14-CD3+CD4+CD25low/- blood T cells. The sequence was obtained from a human patient with juvenile idiopathic arthritis. Some clones in this sample may be carry-over from other donors' samples. Recombination connected TRBV10-2 to TRBJ2-7, with TRBD2 matching 10 junction bases. The CDR3 region reads CASSEPGLASHEQYF. The DNA sequence is TGCGCCAGCAGTGAACCGGGACTAGCGTCCCACGAGCAGTACTTC.